The T cell receptor (beta chain) under discussion was sequenced for a study of cytomegalovirus exposure and HLA in healthy donors. Findings and caveats of the study: It was in a later analysis that TCR association rates were seen to vary by HLA locus, highest for DRB1 and lowest for HLA-C. For most TCR beta V segments, an earlier analysis put the productive rate at about 90% or about 30% of the time. Equally common other TCR beta chains were less clonally expanded than HLA-associated ones, a later analysis found.

The primer mix had 60 Vbeta and 13 Jbeta primers. Measured with immunoSEQ multiplex PCR; TCRdb has only the in-frame clones, and not every one. The sample has roughly 120,000 clones, around 68% seen once; the top ten hold about 4.2%. Nominal health characterized the donors when sampled, though unrecorded immune exposures were likely. This CDR3 comprises 15 residues. The V gene end was trimmed by 5 bases and the J gene end by 7 bases; junction bases not matched to a gene: 5. Germline values: CDR1 MNHEY, CDR2 SVGAGI. For this clone: The target antigen is unknown.

This clonotype originated in a woman in her thirties or forties in good health and CMV-seropositive. V gene TRBV6-5 combines with J gene TRBJ1-6, with 10 bases aligning to TRBD1. The source material was PBMCs. The CDR3 DNA sequence: TGTGCCAGCAGTACGAGACAGGGGGCGAATTCACCCCTCCACTTT. The encoded protein is CASSTRQGANSPLHF.